The present T cell receptor beta chain was sequenced within a study of blood T cell repertoires in COVID-19. Across the whole study: The United States, Italy and Spain supplied acute and convalescent COVID-19 samples.

The V gene lost 2 bases and the J gene lost 1 base, with 11 bases spanning the gap. The CDR3 length is 15 residues. Germline V gene data show CDR1 as LGHDT and CDR2 as YNNKEL (reference sequence). Seattle participants joined during active infection and were tracked over time. Original handling: The assay estimated nucleated cells by amplifying reference gene primers. Only in-frame clones appear in the TCRdb table, and some are missing; sequencing was by immunoSEQ multiplex PCR. V and J calls and clone size follow that table, whereas D and trimming were derived from the DNA. The sample holds approximately 170,000 clones, 90% to 95% seen once.

The gene calls are TRBV3-1 (or the pseudogene TRBV3-2) and TRBJ1-1; no clear D gene. Sequencing used peripheral blood. The source is a woman between 55 and 75 years old with COVID-19, enrolled during active disease. CDR3 residues: CASSQQALSNTEAFF. CDR3 coding DNA: TGTGCCAGCAGCCAACAAGCCTTATCGAACACTGAAGCTTTCTTT.